This T cell receptor beta chain was recorded in a study of type 1 regulatory T cells. For the study at large: T-allo10 is a Tr1-enriched, alloantigen-specific CD4 T cell product made in vitro.

TCRdb called the reads again in MiXCR, with one record for every CDR3 protein. The sample holds around 62,000 distinct CDR3 sequences, around 68% seen once. V was pared by 1 base and J by 6 bases, with 12 bases between. Germline-derived CDR1 and CDR2 are WSHSY and SAAADI. This CDR3 is 14 amino acids long. As concerns this clonotype: Antigen specificity is unknown.

T-allo10 cells from the graft donor were described as anergic, host-alloantigen-specific, and alloantigen-specific suppressors. This TCR was recovered from a human donor in good health. J is TRBJ2-5 and V is TRBV10-2; tentative D call: TRBD1 (6 bases). The sequencing input was cultured T cells, either the whole culture or a sorted T cell fraction (not recorded which). This sample's subset: Tr1-enriched cell product generated in vitro against host alloantigens. CDR3 sequence (DNA): TGCGCCAGCAGTGAGTACGGACAGCAGCAGACCCAGTACTTC. Protein: CASSEYGQQQTQYF.